This T cell receptor beta chain was captured by sequencing in a study of glioma-infiltrating T cells. Study-level points and caveats: Tissue and blood shared very few CDR3 sequences. Non-neoplastic patients had below-expected tissue-blood divergence, while all gliomas exceeded expectation.

The iRepertoire nested amplicon-rescue multiplex PCR amplified TCR alpha and beta CDR3s from RNA. For one-step reverse transcription and amplification, about 90-400 ng of tissue mRNA or PBMC total RNA was used. TCRdb called the multiplex PCR reads again in MiXCR, with one record for every CDR3 protein. The sample records roughly 190,000 distinct CDR3 sequences, about 31% being singletons. J gave up 4 bases and V 6 bases, and 5 bases lay outside the gene matches. This CDR3 contains 13 residues. The germline CDR1 and CDR2 sequences are SQVTM and ANQGSEA. This clonotype has more than one count but fewer than ten. As yet, its antigen is unknown.

Sequencing used glioma tissue, nonneoplastic brain tissue, or PBMCs (not recorded which). This clonotype was sampled from a human donor with low-grade glioma or glioblastoma, undergoing nonglioma brain surgery, or in good health (not recorded which). The chain links TRBV29-1 to TRBJ2-2, with 7 bases fitting TRBD1. CDR3 amino acids: CSVDRELTGELFF. CDR3 nucleotides: TGCAGCGTAGACAGGGAGCTCACCGGGGAGCTGTTTTTT.